The 29 T cell receptor beta chains in this list originate from one sample, sequenced in a study of blood T cell repertoires in COVID-19. The protocol was immunoSEQ multiplex PCR, while the TCRdb copy is restricted to in-frame clones and leaves out a portion. The data show some 290,000 clones, roughly 90% seen once. Sequencing was performed on peripheral blood. All receptors derive from a woman under 40 with COVID-19, enrolled during active disease.

This clone was observed once. The chain has TRBV2 and TRBJ1-2; 11 bases line up with TRBD1. Germline lookup yields CDR1 SNHLY and CDR2 FYNNEI. Losses at the gene ends were 5 bases for V and 4 bases for J; bases not matched to a gene: 6. This CDR3 is 15 amino acids long. The CDR3 loop is CASSPTGTGGYGYTF. The CDR3, as DNA: TGTGCCAGCAGTCCGACCGGGACAGGGGGCTATGGCTACACCTTC.

V usage is TRBV5-5 and J usage is TRBJ1-4; TRBD1 is a possible D gene (5 bases). V was trimmed by 1 base and J by 6 bases, leaving 19 bases between them. CDR3 length equals 17 residues. The germline V gene encodes CDR1 SGHKS and CDR2 YYEKEE (reference sequence). The CDR3 nucleotides read TGTGCCAGCAGCTTGTTGTTTTTGGGAGGGACGGATGAAAAACTGTTTTTT. Translation: CASSLLFLGGTDEKLFF.

This chain joins TRBV7-2 and TRBJ2-5; TRBD1 aligns across 7 bases. The V and J ends lost 5 bases and 3 bases, in that order; junction bases with no gene match: 12. CDR1 and CDR2 (germline): SGHTA, FQGNSA. The CDR3 consists of 16 residues. As DNA, the CDR3 is TGTGCCAGCAGCGCACAAAAAGGCACAGGGGAAGAGACCCAGTACTTC. This sequence encodes CASSAQKGTGEETQYF.

The V gene is TRBV27, the J gene TRBJ2-1; a weak D match, TRBD2 (7 bases). The V gene lost 4 bases and the J gene lost 6 bases, with 10 bases spanning the gap. CDR1 and CDR2 from the germline V gene are MNHEY and SMNVEV (reference sequence). This CDR3 contains 13 residues. The CDR3 DNA reads TGTGCCAGCAGTTCCGGGGGGCCCAATGAGCAGTTCTTC. Protein: CASSSGGPNEQFF.

The rearrangement uses TRBV30 and TRBJ1-2; no reliable D call. Germline loops: CDR1 GTSNPN, CDR2 SVGIG (reference sequence). V was trimmed by 2 bases and J by 6 bases, leaving 13 bases between them. The CDR3 is 13 residues long. The CDR3 sequence is CAWSPDTANGYTF. The CDR3 nucleotides read TGTGCCTGGAGTCCTGACACGGCAAATGGCTACACCTTC.

The chain links TRBV28 to TRBJ1-5; 8 nucleotides match TRBD1. This CDR3 region has 15 residues. With V trimmed by 5 bases and J by 7 bases, 10 bases remained unmatched. Germline values: CDR1 MDHEN, CDR2 SYDVKM. Written as DNA, the CDR3 is TGTGCCAGCAGTCCAACCGGGACAGGCCCCCAGCCCCAGCATTTT. Translation: CASSPTGTGPQPQHF.

This chain connects TRBV19 to TRBJ2-3, with D unclear. CDR3 length equals 14 residues. V was clipped by 0 bases and J by 2 bases, with 6 bases between them. Germline V gene sequence: CDR1 LNHDA, CDR2 SQIVND (reference sequence). The CDR3 DNA is TGTGCCAGTAGTATAGACAGAAACACAGATACGCAGTATTTT. The encoded protein is CASSIDRNTDTQYF. Full variable domain (missing parts from reference TRBV19 and TRBJ2-3): DGGITQSPKYLFRKEGQNVTLSCEQNLNHDAMYWYRQDPGQGLRLIYYSQIVNDFQKGDIAEGYSVSREKKESFPLTVTSAQKNPTAFYLCASSIDRNTDTQYFGPGTRLTVL.

This clone was observed a handful of times. The chain links TRBV7-9 to TRBJ1-5; D gene ambiguous. In germline, CDR1 is SEHNR, CDR2 FQNEAQ (reference sequence). The CDR3 has 13 amino acids. The V end lost 2 bases, the J end lost 4 bases, and 6 bases lay between the germline ends. CDR3 sequence reads: CASSLTPNQPQHF. CDR3 coding DNA: TGTGCCAGCAGCTTAACTCCTAATCAGCCCCAGCATTTT.

This chain connects TRBV18 to TRBJ1-1; 7 positions agree with TRBD1. Germline values: CDR1 KGHSH, CDR2 LQKENI. Trimming at V came to 3 bases and at J to 8 bases, leaving 9 bases not matched to a gene. The CDR3 extends over 14 amino acids. The CDR3 loop reads CASSPMRDRIEAFF. For the CDR3, the DNA is TGTGCCAGCTCACCCATGAGGGACAGAATCGAAGCTTTCTTT. Full variable domain (missing parts from reference TRBV18 and TRBJ1-1): NAGVMQNPRHLVRRRGQEARLRCSPMKGHSHVYWYRQLPEEGLKFMVYLQKENIIDESGMPKERFSAEFPKEGPSILRIQQVVRGDSAAYFCASSPMRDRIEAFFGQGTRLTVV.

The V and J genes are TRBV7-2 and TRBJ1-5; 8 bases are a match to TRBD1. Losses at the gene ends were 2 bases for V and 10 bases for J; bases not matched to a gene: 4. This CDR3 has 13 amino acids. Germline CDR1 and CDR2: SGHTA and FQGNSA. The CDR3 DNA reads as TGTGCCAGCAGCTTAACCACAGGGGGACCCCAGCATTTT. It codes for CASSLTTGGPQHF.

The chain couples TRBV24-1 to TRBJ2-2, with D tentatively TRBD2 (5 bases). The V gene lost 8 bases and the J gene lost 3 bases, with 15 bases spanning the gap. This CDR3 comprises 15 residues. The germline CDR1 and CDR2 sequences are KGHDR and SFDVKD. CDR3 bases: TGTGCCACCATGAGTTCGCTAGCCCACACCGGGGAGCTGTTTTTT. Its translation is CATMSSLAHTGELFF.

This sequence joins TRBV27 and TRBJ1-3, with 9 bases aligning to TRBD1. With 8 bases clipped from V and 4 bases from J, the junction kept 0 bases outside the gene matches. The CDR3 contains 12 residues. Germline V lookup: CDR1 MNHEY, CDR2 SMNVEV (reference sequence). This CDR3 is CASGTGGNTIYF. The CDR3 DNA reads TGTGCCAGCGGGACAGGGGGAAACACCATATATTTT.

The gene calls are TRBV29-1 and TRBJ2-3, with a possible D match to TRBD2 (6 bases). Germline assignment: CDR1 SQVTM and CDR2 ANQGSEA. CDR3 length: 16 residues. V was clipped by 3 bases and J by 0 bases, with 16 bases between them. CDR3 loop: CSVDSMLAFSTDTQYF. In DNA form, the CDR3 reads TGCAGCGTTGACTCCATGCTAGCGTTTAGCACAGATACGCAGTATTTT.

The V gene is TRBV28, the J gene TRBJ2-5, with 12 bases identical to TRBD2. CDR1 and CDR2 (germline): MDHEN, SYDVKM. The trim removed 3 bases at V and 5 bases at J, leaving 4 bases unmatched. The CDR3 spans 15 residues. CDR3 DNA sequence: TGTGCCAGCAGTTTGAGGACTAGCGGGATGGAGACCCAGTACTTC. Translating gives CASSLRTSGMETQYF.

This clone was found once. The rearrangement links TRBV19 to TRBJ2-3; TRBD2 matches at 9 bases. This CDR3 has 16 residues. V was clipped by 4 bases and J by 2 bases; unmatched bases: 7. Germline assignment: CDR1 LNHDA and CDR2 SQIVND (reference sequence). The CDR3 coding sequence is TGTGCCAGTAGTAGGAGGGCTAGCGGGATCACAGATACGCAGTATTTT. Its protein product is CASSRRASGITDTQYF.

The genes are TRBV18 and TRBJ1-1; 9 bases fit TRBD1. V lost 3 bases and J lost 5; bases outside the gene matches: 7. The CDR3 covers 15 residues. Germline V lookup: CDR1 KGHSH, CDR2 LQKENI. CDR3 sequence (DNA): TGTGCCAGCTCACCTACCGGGACAGGGCTTACTGAAGCTTTCTTT. Translation gives CASSPTGTGLTEAFF. The full variable domain, with the rest looked up from reference TRBV18 and TRBJ1-1, is NAGVMQNPRHLVRRRGQEARLRCSPMKGHSHVYWYRQLPEEGLKFMVYLQKENIIDESGMPKERFSAEFPKEGPSILRIQQVVRGDSAAYFCASSPTGTGLTEAFFGQGTRLTVV.

The J gene is TRBJ2-7, the V gene TRBV6-5; TRBD1 agrees at 9 bases. This CDR3 has 14 residues. Germline assignment: CDR1 MNHEY and CDR2 SVGAGI. The J segment lost 5 bases and the V segment lost 4 bases, leaving 6 bases of the junction unmatched. The CDR3: CASSFRDRVDEQYF. CDR3 sequence (DNA): TGTGCCAGCAGTTTCCGGGACAGGGTCGACGAGCAGTACTTC.

V gene TRBV29-1 combines with J gene TRBJ2-3, with 9 nucleotides matching TRBD2. From germline, CDR1 is SQVTM and CDR2 ANQGSEA. CDR3 length equals 13 residues. V trimming: 2 bases; J trimming: 5 bases; junction bases outside the gene matches: 2. The CDR3 DNA is TGCAGCGTTGAAAGAGCGGGAGGAGATACGCAGTATTTT. This sequence encodes CSVERAGGDTQYF.

This sequence joins TRBV9 and TRBJ1-3; D perhaps matches TRBD1 (5 bases). Germline CDR1 reads SGDLS; CDR2 reads YYNGEE. V dropped 0 bases and J dropped 0 bases, with 7 bases sitting between them. There are 15 residues in the CDR3. DNA of the CDR3: TGTGCCAGCAGCGTAGAGGGGAACTCTGGAAACACCATATATTTT. Protein sequence: CASSVEGNSGNTIYF.

V is TRBV10-3 and J is TRBJ2-7; 12 nucleotides line up with TRBD2. The junction had 6 bases not matched to a gene; V was cut back by 3 bases and J by 0 bases. The CDR3 has 17 amino acids. CDR1 ENHRY and CDR2 SYGVKD come from the germline V gene. The DNA for the CDR3 is TGTGCCATCAGTGACCCGACTAGCGGGAGCTACTCCTACGAGCAGTACTTC. It codes for CAISDPTSGSYSYEQYF.

This clone appeared a few times. The CDR3 region has the DNA TGCAGCGGAGAAACAGGGTTCACTGAAGCTTTCTTT. Amino acids: CSGETGFTEAFF. The rearrangement uses TRBV29-1 and TRBJ1-1; D perhaps matches TRBD1 (6 bases). This CDR3 is built from 12 residues. The germline V and J ends were trimmed by 7 bases and 4 bases, with 13 bases remaining between them. Germline loops: CDR1 SQVTM, CDR2 ANQGSEA.

A single count supports this clone. V usage is TRBV5-1 and J usage is TRBJ1-2, with 8 nucleotides matching TRBD1. The CDR3 is made up of 17 amino acids. Looked up from germline, CDR1 is SGHRS and CDR2 is YFSETQ. The junction had 7 bases not matched to a gene; V was cut back by 0 bases and J by 0 bases. The CDR3 loop reads CASSLAGGVRANYGYTF. CDR3 sequence (DNA): TGCGCCAGCAGCTTGGCAGGGGGCGTTCGTGCTAACTATGGCTACACCTTC. The whole variable domain, remainder taken from reference TRBV5-1 and TRBJ1-2, is KAGVTQTPRYLIKTRGQQVTLSCSPISGHRSVSWYQQTPGQGLQFLFEYFSETQRNKGNFPGRFSGRQFSNSRSEMNVSTLELGDSALYLCASSLAGGVRANYGYTFGSGTRLTVV.

V gene TRBV19 combines with J gene TRBJ1-5, with D possibly being TRBD1 (5 bases). CDR3 length: 14 amino acids. In germline, CDR1 is LNHDA, CDR2 SQIVND (reference sequence). The V and J ends lost 7 bases and 1 base respectively, with 11 bases between them. The CDR3 region is CASKSRASNQPQHF. The CDR3 DNA sequence: TGTGCCAGTAAAAGCAGGGCGAGCAATCAGCCCCAGCATTTT.

In the case of this clone: Other DNA sequences of this sample code for an identical CDR3. The chain couples TRBV5-1 to TRBJ1-1; D unresolved. The CDR3 has 13 amino acids. Trimming shortened V by 5 bases and J by 1 base, and 9 bases separated the two germline ends. Germline V lookup: CDR1 SGHRS, CDR2 YFSETQ. The CDR3 region is CASSFTANTEAFF. CDR3 in DNA: TGCGCCAGCAGTTTCACAGCGAACACTGAAGCTTTCTTT.

The V gene is TRBV28, the J gene TRBJ2-5; 13 nucleotides agree with TRBD2. The length of the CDR3 is 16 residues. J was trimmed by 5 bases and V by 5 bases; bases with no gene match: 8. Per the germline V gene, CDR1 is MDHEN and CDR2 is SYDVKM. CDR3 bases: TGTGCCAGCAGTATACCCGGGACTAGCGGGACTGAGACCCAGTACTTC. This translates into CASSIPGTSGTETQYF.

The chain employs TRBV29-1 and TRBJ2-7, with D tentatively TRBD1 (6 bases). Deletions cut 4 bases from V and 6 bases from J, with 16 bases between. The CDR3 is 13 residues long. The germline V gene encodes CDR1 SQVTM and CDR2 ANQGSEA. Written as DNA, the CDR3 is TGCAGCGTTGGATGGGGGCAGGGGATCGAGCAGTACTTC. Translation gives CSVGWGQGIEQYF.

J is TRBJ1-2 and V is TRBV7-9, with 8 bases that match TRBD1. The CDR3 spans 16 residues. Trimming at V came to 5 bases and at J to 2 bases, leaving 10 bases not matched to a gene. In germline, CDR1 is SEHNR, CDR2 FQNEAQ (reference sequence). The CDR3 region is CASSPGQASENYGYTF. In DNA form, the CDR3 reads TGTGCCAGCAGCCCGGGACAGGCGTCGGAGAACTATGGCTACACCTTC.

As to this clone: The sample contains more than one DNA sequence encoding this CDR3. The chain employs TRBV7-8 and TRBJ2-2; D ambiguous. The V end lost 1 base, the J end lost 0 bases, and 6 bases lay between the germline ends. This CDR3 has 15 amino acids. Germline V gene lookup returns CDR1 SGHVS and CDR2 FQNEAQ. The CDR3 sequence: CASSLVSANTGELFF. Written as DNA, the CDR3 is TGTGCCAGCAGCTTAGTTTCAGCGAACACCGGGGAGCTGTTTTTT.

V and J are TRBV7-9 and TRBJ1-1, with 8 bases that match TRBD1. The CDR3 is 17 residues long. Trimming removed 4 bases from V and 3 bases from J; junction bases left unmatched: 13. Germline assignment: CDR1 SEHNR and CDR2 FQNEAQ (reference sequence). The CDR3 region has the DNA TGTGCCAGCAGCTCGAGGCCCCGACAGGGGTTGTACACTGAAGCTTTCTTT. This sequence encodes CASSSRPRQGLYTEAFF.